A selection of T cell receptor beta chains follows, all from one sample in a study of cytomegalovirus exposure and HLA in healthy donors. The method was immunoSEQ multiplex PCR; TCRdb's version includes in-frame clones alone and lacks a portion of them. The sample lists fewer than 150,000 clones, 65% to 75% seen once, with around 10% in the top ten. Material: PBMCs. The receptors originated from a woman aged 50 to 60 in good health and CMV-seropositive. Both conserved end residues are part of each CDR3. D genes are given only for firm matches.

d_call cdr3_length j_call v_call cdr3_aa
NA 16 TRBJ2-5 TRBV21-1 CASSKGLAGVQETQYF
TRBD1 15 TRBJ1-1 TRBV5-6 CASSSLGTGDTEAFF
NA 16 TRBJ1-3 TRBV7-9 CASSLQGQISGNTIYF
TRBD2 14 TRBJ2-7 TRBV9 CASSVGEGGYEQYF
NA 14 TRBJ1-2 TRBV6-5 CASSYSTVSYGYTF
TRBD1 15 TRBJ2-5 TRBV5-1 CASSGDRGRQETQYF
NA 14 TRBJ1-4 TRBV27 CASCQQGHNEKLFF
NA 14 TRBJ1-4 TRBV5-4 CASSFGGVIEKLFF
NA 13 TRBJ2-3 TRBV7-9 CASSFSAGNTEYF
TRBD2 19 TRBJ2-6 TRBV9 CASSVGTSGRGGGANVLTF
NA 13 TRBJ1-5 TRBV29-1 CSVSTEGNQPQHF
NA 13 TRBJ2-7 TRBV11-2 CASSLARGNEQYF
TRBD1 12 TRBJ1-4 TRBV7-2 CASKTGSEKLFF
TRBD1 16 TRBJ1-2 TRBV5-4 CASREGQTPALGGYTF
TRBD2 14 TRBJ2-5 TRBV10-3 CAISVELAKETQYF
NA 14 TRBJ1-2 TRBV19 CASSIGQGWYGYTF
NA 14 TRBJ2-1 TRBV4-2 CASSQVADNNEQFF
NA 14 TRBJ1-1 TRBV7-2 CASTLRYRGAEAFF